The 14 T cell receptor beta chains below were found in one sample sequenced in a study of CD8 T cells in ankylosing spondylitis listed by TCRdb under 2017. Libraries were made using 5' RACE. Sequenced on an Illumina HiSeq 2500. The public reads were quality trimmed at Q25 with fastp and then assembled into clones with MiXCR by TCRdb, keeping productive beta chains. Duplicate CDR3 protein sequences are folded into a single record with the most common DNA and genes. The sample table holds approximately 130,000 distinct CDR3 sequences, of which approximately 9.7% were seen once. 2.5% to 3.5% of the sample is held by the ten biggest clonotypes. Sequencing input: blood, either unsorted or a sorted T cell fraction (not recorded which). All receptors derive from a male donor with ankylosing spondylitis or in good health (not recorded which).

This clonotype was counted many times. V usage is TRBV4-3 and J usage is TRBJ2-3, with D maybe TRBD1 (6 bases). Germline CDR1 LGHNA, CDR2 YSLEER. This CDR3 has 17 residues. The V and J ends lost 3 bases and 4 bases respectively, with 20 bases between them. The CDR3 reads CASSQLQGPVTSDTQYF. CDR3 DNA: TGCGCCAGCAGCCAGCTACAGGGTCCGGTTACATCAGATACGCAGTATTTT.

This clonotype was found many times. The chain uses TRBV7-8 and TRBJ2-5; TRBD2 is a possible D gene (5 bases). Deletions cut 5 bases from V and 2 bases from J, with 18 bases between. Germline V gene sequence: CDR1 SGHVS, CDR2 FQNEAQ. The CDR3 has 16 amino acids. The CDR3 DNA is TGTGCCAGCAGCCCTTTCACCCGGGGAGAACAAGAGACCCAGTACTTC. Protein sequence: CASSPFTRGEQETQYF. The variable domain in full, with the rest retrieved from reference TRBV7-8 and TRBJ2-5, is GAGVSQSPRYKVAKRGQDVALRCDPISGHVSLFWYQQALGQGPEFLTYFQNEAQLDKSGLPSDRFFAERPEGSVSTLKIQRTQQEDSAVYLCASSPFTRGEQETQYFGPGTRLLVL.

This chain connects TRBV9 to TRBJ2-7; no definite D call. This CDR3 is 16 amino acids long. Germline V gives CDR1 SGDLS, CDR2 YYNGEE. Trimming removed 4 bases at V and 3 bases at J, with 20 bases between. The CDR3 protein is CASSPSATMSSYEQYF. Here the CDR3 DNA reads TGTGCCAGCAGCCCAAGCGCCACAATGTCCAGCTACGAGCAGTACTTC.

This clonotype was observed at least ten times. The CDR3 bases are TGCGCCAGCAGCGCGCAAACAGGGGCGAACACCGGGGAGCTGTTTTTT. It specifies CASSAQTGANTGELFF. The chain couples TRBV5-1 to TRBJ2-2; 7 bases align to TRBD1. The CDR3 totals 16 residues. Germline lookup yields CDR1 SGHRS and CDR2 YFSETQ. V was pared by 4 bases and J by 0 bases, with 6 bases of the junction left unmatched.

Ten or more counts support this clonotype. The CDR3 spells CASSLDRTGIQYGYTF. The DNA for the CDR3 is TGTGCCAGCAGCTTAGACCGGACAGGCATCCAATATGGCTACACCTTC. The J gene is TRBJ1-2, the V gene TRBV7-2; 7 bases agree with TRBD1. Germline lookup yields CDR1 SGHTA and CDR2 FQGNSA. CDR3 length: 16 amino acids. With V trimmed by 1 base and J by 5 bases, 10 bases remained unmatched.

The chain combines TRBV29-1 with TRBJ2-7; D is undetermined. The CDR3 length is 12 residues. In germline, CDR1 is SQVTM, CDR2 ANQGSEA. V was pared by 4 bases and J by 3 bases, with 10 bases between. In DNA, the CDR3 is TGCAGCGTTGTTTTTACCGGCTACGAGCAGTACTTC. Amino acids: CSVVFTGYEQYF.

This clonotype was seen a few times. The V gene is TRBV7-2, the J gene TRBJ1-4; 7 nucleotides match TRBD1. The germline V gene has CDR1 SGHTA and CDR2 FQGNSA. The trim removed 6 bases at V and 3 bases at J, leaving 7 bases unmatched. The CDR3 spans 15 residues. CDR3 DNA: TGTGCCAGCAGGAAAACCGGGACAGCTAATGAAAAACTGTTTTTT. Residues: CASRKTGTANEKLFF.

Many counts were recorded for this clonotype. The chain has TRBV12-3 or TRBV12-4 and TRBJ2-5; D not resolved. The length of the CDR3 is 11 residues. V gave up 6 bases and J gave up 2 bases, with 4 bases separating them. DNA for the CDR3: TGTGCCAGCAGGGTACAAGAGACCCAGTACTTC. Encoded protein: CASRVQETQYF.

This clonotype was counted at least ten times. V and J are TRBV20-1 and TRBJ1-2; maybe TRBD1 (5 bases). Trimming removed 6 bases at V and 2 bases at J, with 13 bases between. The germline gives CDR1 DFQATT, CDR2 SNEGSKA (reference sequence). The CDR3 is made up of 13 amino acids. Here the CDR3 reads CSAFRDPNYGYTF. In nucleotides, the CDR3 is TGCAGTGCGTTCCGGGACCCAAACTATGGCTACACCTTC.

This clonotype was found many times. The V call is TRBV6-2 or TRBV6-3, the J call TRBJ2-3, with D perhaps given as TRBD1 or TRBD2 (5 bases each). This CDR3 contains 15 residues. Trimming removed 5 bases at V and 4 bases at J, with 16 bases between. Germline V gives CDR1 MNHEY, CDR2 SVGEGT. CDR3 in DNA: TGTGCCAGCAGTGACAGCGGCGACATACCAGATACGCAGTATTTT. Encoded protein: CASSDSGDIPDTQYF.

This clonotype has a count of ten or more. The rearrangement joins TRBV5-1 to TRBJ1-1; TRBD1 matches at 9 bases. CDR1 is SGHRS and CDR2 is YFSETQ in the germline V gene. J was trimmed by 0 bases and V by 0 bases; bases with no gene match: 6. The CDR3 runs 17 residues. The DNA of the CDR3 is TGCGCCAGCAGCTTGGAAACCGGGACAGGGATGAACACTGAAGCTTTCTTT. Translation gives CASSLETGTGMNTEAFF.

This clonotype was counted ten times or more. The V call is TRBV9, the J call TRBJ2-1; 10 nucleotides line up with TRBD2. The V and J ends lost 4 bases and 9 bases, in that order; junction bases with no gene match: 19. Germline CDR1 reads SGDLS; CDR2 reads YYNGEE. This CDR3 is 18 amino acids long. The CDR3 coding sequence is TGTGCCAGCAGCCCCCGAAGTCGGGCTAGCGGGAGAGATCTTGAGCAGTTCTTC. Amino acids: CASSPRSRASGRDLEQFF.

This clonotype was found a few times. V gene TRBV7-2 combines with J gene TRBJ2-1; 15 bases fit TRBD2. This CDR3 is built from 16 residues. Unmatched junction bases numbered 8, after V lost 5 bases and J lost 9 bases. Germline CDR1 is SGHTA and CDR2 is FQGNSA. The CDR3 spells CASSPGTSGRRGEQFF. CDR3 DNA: TGTGCCAGCAGCCCGGGGACTAGCGGGAGGAGGGGTGAGCAGTTCTTC.

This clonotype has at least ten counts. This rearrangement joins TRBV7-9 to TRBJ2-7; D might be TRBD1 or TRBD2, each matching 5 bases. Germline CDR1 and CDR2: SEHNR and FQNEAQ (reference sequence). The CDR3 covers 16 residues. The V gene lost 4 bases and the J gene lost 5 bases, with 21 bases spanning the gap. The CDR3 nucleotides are TGTGCCAGCAGCTCCTTTTTGACCGGGGCCAGGAACGAGCAGTACTTC. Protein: CASSSFLTGARNEQYF. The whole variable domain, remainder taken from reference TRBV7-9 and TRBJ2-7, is DTGVSQNPRHKITKRGQNVTFRCDPISEHNRLYWYRQTLGQGPEFLTYFQNEAQLEKSRLLSDRFSAERPKGSFSTLEIQRTEQGDSAMYLCASSSFLTGARNEQYFGPGTRLTVT.